This passage covers 2 T cell receptor beta chains from one sample sequenced in a study of shared clonotypes between healthy human individuals. Libraries were prepared by immunoSEQ multiplex PCR; TCRdb keeps only in-frame clonotypes and omits some of them. Of roughly 490,000 clones detected, approximately 79% appear once; the ten largest clones hold about an eighth. The sample was PBMCs. Receptor source: a woman in her forties in good health. Some clones in this sample may be carry-over from other donors' samples.

The V gene is TRBV25-1, the J gene TRBJ1-3; 7 nucleotides line up with TRBD1. Germline loops: CDR1 MGHDK, CDR2 SYGVNS. J lost 5 bases, V lost 3 bases, and 7 bases had no gene match. This CDR3 contains 15 residues. Here the CDR3 DNA reads TGTGCCAGCAGTGATCTGACAGGGAGTAGAAACACCATATATTTT. Translation: CASSDLTGSRNTIYF.

The genes are TRBV5-8 and TRBJ2-2; TRBD2 agrees at 8 bases. This CDR3 comprises 17 residues. J gave up 6 bases and V 2 bases, and 12 bases lay outside the gene matches. CDR1 is SGHTS, CDR2 YDEGEE, per germline. CDR3 DNA: TGTGCCAGCAGCTTCGGGACTAGTAGCTCGGCAGCCGGGGAGCTGTTTTTT. This codes for CASSFGTSSSAAGELFF.